Listed here are 22 T cell receptor beta chains from one sample, sequenced in a study of cytomegalovirus exposure and HLA in healthy donors. 60 Vbeta and 13 Jbeta primers were used in PCR. The method was immunoSEQ multiplex PCR; TCRdb's version includes in-frame clones alone and lacks a portion of them. The profile shows about 160,000 clones, about 68% of them singletons. Sequencing was performed on PBMCs. These receptors were obtained from a female donor in good health and CMV-seronegative.

This clone was seen a few times. The chain recombines TRBV5-1 with TRBJ2-2; 12 bases are shared with TRBD1. CDR1 is SGHRS, CDR2 YFSETQ, per germline. Losses at the gene ends were 2 bases for V and 7 bases for J; bases not matched to a gene: 6. This CDR3 is built from 16 residues. CDR3 nucleotides: TGCGCCAGCAGCTTATGGGACAGGGGGCGAAGCGGGGAGCTGTTTTTT. Its protein is CASSLWDRGRSGELFF. Drawing the rest from reference TRBV5-1 and TRBJ2-2, the complete variable domain is KAGVTQTPRYLIKTRGQQVTLSCSPISGHRSVSWYQQTPGQGLQFLFEYFSETQRNKGNFPGRFSGRQFSNSRSEMNVSTLELGDSALYLCASSLWDRGRSGELFFGEGSRLTVL.

This clone was recorded a few times. The chain couples TRBV5-1 to TRBJ1-1; 8 bases fit TRBD1. Germline assignment: CDR1 SGHRS and CDR2 YFSETQ. V was clipped by 3 bases and J by 6 bases; unmatched bases: 7. This CDR3 contains 14 residues. The CDR3: CASSSPGGTAEAFF. In DNA form, the CDR3 reads TGCGCCAGCAGCTCCCCAGGGGGCACCGCTGAAGCTTTCTTT.

J is TRBJ1-1 and V is TRBV10-3; tentatively, D is TRBD1 (5 bases). CDR3 length: 15 amino acids. The germline CDR1 and CDR2 sequences are ENHRY and SYGVKD. V was clipped by 6 bases and J by 11 bases, with 25 bases between them. The CDR3 reads CAISPWGATDSSAFF. In DNA form, the CDR3 reads TGTGCCATCAGCCCCTGGGGCGCGACAGACAGCTCGGCTTTCTTT.

The chain is built from TRBV28 and TRBJ1-4; 7 bases are shared with TRBD1. The CDR3 is 16 residues long. The germline V gene encodes CDR1 MDHEN and CDR2 SYDVKM. V shed 5 bases, J shed 0 bases, and the junction held 6 bases outside the gene matches. The CDR3 coding sequence is TGTGCCAGCAGTCAGGGGGGCCCCGCAACTAATGAAAAACTGTTTTTT. It yields the protein CASSQGGPATNEKLFF.

This rearrangement joins TRBV6-1 to TRBJ2-3; D unresolved. Germline CDR1 and CDR2: MNHNS and SASEGT. V lost 6 bases and J 2 bases, leaving 9 bases between the germline ends. This CDR3 spans 13 amino acids. In DNA, the CDR3 is TGTGCCAGCAGGTTCTTCGTCACAGATACGCAGTATTTT. It translates to CASRFFVTDTQYF.

The chain employs TRBV4-1 and TRBJ1-4; D may be TRBD1 (6 bases). The CDR3 extends over 15 amino acids. From germline, CDR1 is MGHRA and CDR2 YSYEKL. V was shortened by 1 base and J by 7 bases, with 13 bases between the two germline ends. The CDR3 sequence is CASSQGRGWGEKLFF. CDR3 bases: TGCGCCAGCAGCCAAGGAAGGGGGTGGGGTGAAAAACTGTTTTTT.

V and J are TRBV7-3 and TRBJ1-1, with 7 bases fitting TRBD1. In germline, CDR1 is SGHTA, CDR2 FQGTGA. The CDR3 covers 13 residues. The V segment lost 5 bases and the J segment 5 bases; nucleotides outside the gene matches: 5. The CDR3 sequence: CASSPDRTTEAFF. In DNA, the CDR3 is TGTGCCAGCAGCCCGGACAGGACGACTGAAGCTTTCTTT. The whole variable domain, filled in from reference TRBV7-3 and TRBJ1-1, reads GAGVSQTPSNKVTEKGKYVELRCDPISGHTALYWYRQSLGQGPEFLIYFQGTGAADDSGLPNDRFFAVRPEGSVSTLKIQRTERGDSAVYLCASSPDRTTEAFFGQGTRLTVV.

This clone was counted only a few times. The chain links TRBV6-4 to TRBJ2-2; TRBD1 aligns across 8 bases. The J segment lost 3 bases and the V segment lost 7 bases, leaving 1 base of the junction unmatched. The CDR3 has 13 residues. CDR1 is MRHNA, CDR2 SNTAGT, per germline. This chain's CDR3 is CASKGQDTGELFF. The CDR3 bases are TGTGCCAGCAAGGGACAGGACACCGGGGAGCTGTTTTTT.

This sequence joins TRBV7-3 and TRBJ2-3; 8 positions match TRBD1. Germline-derived CDR1 and CDR2 are SGHTA and FQGTGA. The CDR3 is 14 residues long. The V segment lost 6 bases and the J segment 5 bases; nucleotides outside the gene matches: 7. Here the CDR3 reads CASSQTGGGDTQYF. The CDR3 region has the DNA TGTGCCAGCAGTCAAACAGGGGGTGGAGATACGCAGTATTTT.

A few counts support this clone. The rearrangement joins TRBV28 to TRBJ2-1, with 10 positions matching TRBD2. This CDR3 has 16 residues. From germline, CDR1 is MDHEN and CDR2 SYDVKM. V was pared by 7 bases and J by 9 bases, with 15 bases of the junction left unmatched. CDR3 nucleotides: TGTGCCAGCACCCGGAGGAGAGCGGGAGGGCACGGTGAGCAGTTCTTC. Its protein product is CASTRRRAGGHGEQFF.

J is TRBJ1-1 and V is TRBV5-1; 10 bases fit TRBD1. The CDR3 extends over 14 amino acids. Trimming at V came to 2 bases and at J to 5 bases, leaving 3 bases not matched to a gene. Germline-derived CDR1 and CDR2 are SGHRS and YFSETQ. CDR3 nucleotides: TGCGCCAGCAGCTTCCGGACAGGGGGAACTGAAGCTTTCTTT. Its translation: CASSFRTGGTEAFF.

This chain joins TRBV6-1 and TRBJ2-7; D unresolved. V was shortened by 0 bases and J by 1 base, with 7 bases between the two germline ends. CDR3 length equals 14 residues. CDR1 is MNHNS, CDR2 SASEGT, per germline. This chain's CDR3 is CASSEARVSYEQYF. CDR3 DNA sequence: TGTGCCAGCAGTGAAGCACGAGTATCCTACGAGCAGTACTTC.

CDR3 DNA sequence: TGCGCCAGCAGCCAAGTAGTAGCCCAAGAGACCCAGTACTTC. Translation: CASSQVVAQETQYF. The rearrangement uses TRBV4-1 and TRBJ2-5; D is unresolved. The V end was cut by 1 base, the J end by 1 base, with 7 bases between. The CDR3 covers 14 residues. Germline V gene lookup returns CDR1 MGHRA and CDR2 YSYEKL.

The genes are TRBV7-9 and TRBJ1-5; 7 bases are a match to TRBD1. V shed 5 bases, J shed 5 bases, and the junction held 9 bases outside the gene matches. There are 15 residues in the CDR3. Looked up from germline, CDR1 is SEHNR and CDR2 is FQNEAQ (reference sequence). CDR3 residues: CASSGTGAGDQPQHF. The CDR3 DNA reads TGTGCCAGCAGCGGCACAGGGGCTGGGGATCAGCCCCAGCATTTT. Filled out from reference TRBV7-9 and TRBJ1-5, the complete variable domain reads DTGVSQNPRHKITKRGQNVTFRCDPISEHNRLYWYRQTLGQGPEFLTYFQNEAQLEKSRLLSDRFSAERPKGSFSTLEIQRTEQGDSAMYLCASSGTGAGDQPQHFGDGTRLSIL.

J is TRBJ1-5 and V is TRBV6-1; D unclear. CDR1 is MNHNS, CDR2 SASEGT, per germline. V gave up 8 bases and J gave up 0 bases, with 14 bases separating them. The CDR3 totals 15 residues. CDR3 sequence (DNA): TGTGCCAGCGGGAGCCCATGGGATAGCAATCAGCCCCAGCATTTT. Translating it yields CASGSPWDSNQPQHF.

This chain links TRBV30 with TRBJ1-3; D is possibly TRBD1 (5 bases). Germline CDR1 is GTSNPN and CDR2 is SVGIG (reference sequence). CDR3 length equals 16 residues. V shed 5 bases and J shed 0 bases, with 17 bases lying between them. The DNA of the CDR3 is TGTGCCTGGCGTGGGGACGGGAGGGACTCTGGAAACACCATATATTTT. It encodes CAWRGDGRDSGNTIYF.

This clone has a single count. V usage is TRBV5-6 and J usage is TRBJ2-3, with TRBD1 identical over 9 bases. Per the germline V gene, CDR1 is SGHDT and CDR2 is YYEEEE. V was pared by 3 bases and J by 1 base, with 12 bases of the junction left unmatched. The CDR3 totals 18 residues. This chain's CDR3 is CASSYVPGQGGGTDTQYF. In nucleotides, the CDR3 is TGTGCCAGCAGCTACGTCCCGGGACAGGGTGGAGGCACAGATACGCAGTATTTT.

The rearrangement uses TRBV6-5 and TRBJ2-5; D gene uncertain. The CDR3 extends over 14 amino acids. V was shortened by 0 bases and J by 3 bases, with 8 bases between the two germline ends. Germline V gene sequence: CDR1 MNHEY, CDR2 SVGAGI. The CDR3 DNA is TGTGCCAGCAGTTACTCGGCCAGAAAAGAGACCCAGTACTTC. Amino acids: CASSYSARKETQYF.

The table lists this clone with a few counts. This chain connects TRBV4-3 to TRBJ2-2, with D possibly TRBD2 on 7 matching bases. Trimming stripped 5 bases from V and 1 base from J, with 11 bases between. This CDR3 contains 15 residues. Germline V CDR1 and CDR2: LGHNA, YSLEER. CDR3 residues: CASSGGALNTGELFF. As DNA, the CDR3 is TGCGCCAGCAGCGGGGGGGCCTTGAACACCGGGGAGCTGTTTTTT.

This clone was observed a single time. This chain connects TRBV7-8 to TRBJ2-7; D gene uncertain. Germline values: CDR1 SGHVS, CDR2 FQNEAQ. The length of the CDR3 is 11 residues. V lost 5 bases and J 4 bases, leaving 6 bases between the germline ends. CDR3 sequence reads: CASSINYEQYF. CDR3 nucleotides: TGTGCCAGCAGCATCAATTACGAGCAGTACTTC.

This chain connects TRBV6-5 to TRBJ2-3; 7 bases agree with TRBD2. Germline CDR1 is MNHEY and CDR2 is SVGAGI. The V segment lost 8 bases and the J segment 1 base; nucleotides outside the gene matches: 3. The CDR3 totals 13 residues. The CDR3 reads CASRRGGTDTQYF. DNA of the CDR3: TGTGCCAGCCGCCGGGGGGGCACAGATACGCAGTATTTT.

Note on this clone: Germline is not matched at one junction end, which may reflect a read error. The identical CDR3 is also encoded by other nucleotide sequences in the sample. This chain joins TRBV28 and TRBJ1-3; D is ambiguous. CDR1 is MDHEN, CDR2 SYDVKM, per germline. The CDR3 consists of 15 residues. CDR3 amino acids: CASSLGGSVGNTIYF. The CDR3 DNA reads as TGCGCCAGCAGTTTAGGAGGGTCAGTAGGAAACACCATATATTTT.